This T cell receptor (beta chain) was sequenced during a study of siplizumab effects on memory and regulatory T cells. V was cut by 2 bases and J by 6 bases, with 5 bases left in between. CDR1 is LNHDA, CDR2 SQIVND, per germline (reference sequence). CDR3 length: 12 residues. Sequencing was performed with immunoSEQ multiplex PCR; in TCRdb, only in-frame clones are kept and a portion is missing. The sample shows around 100,000 clones, 91% of them seen only once. The chain joins TRBV19 to TRBJ2-1; possible D gene TRBD2, 5 bases. The sequenced sample was CD4+ T cells sorted from blood. This TCR was sampled from a human donor in good health. CDR3 in amino acids: CASSIRGNEQFF. The DNA of the CDR3 is TGTGCCAGTAGTATACGGGGCAATGAGCAGTTCTTC.